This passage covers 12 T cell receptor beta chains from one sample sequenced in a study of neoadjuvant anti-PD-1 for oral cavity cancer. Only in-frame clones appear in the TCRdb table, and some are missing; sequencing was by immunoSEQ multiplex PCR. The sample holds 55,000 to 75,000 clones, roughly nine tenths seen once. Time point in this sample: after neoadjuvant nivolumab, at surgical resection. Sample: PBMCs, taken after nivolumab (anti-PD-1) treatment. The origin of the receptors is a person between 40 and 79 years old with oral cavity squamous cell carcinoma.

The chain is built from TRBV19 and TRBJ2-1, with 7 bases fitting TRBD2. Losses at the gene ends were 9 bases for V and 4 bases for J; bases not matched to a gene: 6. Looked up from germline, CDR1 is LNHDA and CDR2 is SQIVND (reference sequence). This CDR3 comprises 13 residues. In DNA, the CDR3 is TGTGCCAGCACGGGGGGTTGGTACAATGAGCAGTTCTTC. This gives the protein CASTGGWYNEQFF.

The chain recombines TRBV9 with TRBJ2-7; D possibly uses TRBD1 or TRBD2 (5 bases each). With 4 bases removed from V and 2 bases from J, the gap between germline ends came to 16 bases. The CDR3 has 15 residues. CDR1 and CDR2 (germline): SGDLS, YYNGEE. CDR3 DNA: TGTGCCAGCAGCCCTAGCCCCCAGGGAACCTACGAGCAGTACTTC. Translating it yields CASSPSPQGTYEQYF.

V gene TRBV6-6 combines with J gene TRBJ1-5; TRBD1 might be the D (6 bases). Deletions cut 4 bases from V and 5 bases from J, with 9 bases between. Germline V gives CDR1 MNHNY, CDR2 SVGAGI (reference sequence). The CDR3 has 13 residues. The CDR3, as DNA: TGTGCCAGCAGTTGGTCAGGGGATCAGCCCCAGCATTTT. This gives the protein CASSWSGDQPQHF.

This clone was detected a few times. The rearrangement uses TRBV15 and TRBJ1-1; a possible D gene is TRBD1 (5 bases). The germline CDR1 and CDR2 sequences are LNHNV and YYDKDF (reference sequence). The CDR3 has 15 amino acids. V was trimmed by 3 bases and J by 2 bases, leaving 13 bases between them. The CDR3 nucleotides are TGTGCCACCAGCAGTCGACAGACACTTAACACTGAAGCTTTCTTT. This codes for CATSSRQTLNTEAFF. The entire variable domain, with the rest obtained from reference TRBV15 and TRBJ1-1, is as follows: DAMVIQNPRYQVTQFGKPVTLSCSQTLNHNVMYWYQQKSSQAPKLLFHYYDKDFNNEADTPDNFQSRRPNTSFCFLDIRSPGLGDTAMYLCATSSRQTLNTEAFFGQGTRLTVV.

This CDR3 reads CASRLRGVLGYTF. The CDR3 DNA sequence: TGTGCCAGCAGGTTGAGGGGGGTACTGGGCTACACCTTC. The genes are TRBV5-4 and TRBJ1-2; D might be TRBD1 (6 bases). The germline gives CDR1 SGHNT, CDR2 YYREEE (reference sequence). V was shortened by 5 bases and J by 8 bases, with 16 bases between the two germline ends. This CDR3 region has 13 residues.

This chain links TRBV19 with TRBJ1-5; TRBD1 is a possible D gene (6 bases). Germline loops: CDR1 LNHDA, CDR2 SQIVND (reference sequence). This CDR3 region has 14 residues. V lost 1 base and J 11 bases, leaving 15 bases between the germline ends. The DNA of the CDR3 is TGTGCCAGTAGTATAGCCAGGGGAGGTGGGGCCCAGCATTTT. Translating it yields CASSIARGGGAQHF.

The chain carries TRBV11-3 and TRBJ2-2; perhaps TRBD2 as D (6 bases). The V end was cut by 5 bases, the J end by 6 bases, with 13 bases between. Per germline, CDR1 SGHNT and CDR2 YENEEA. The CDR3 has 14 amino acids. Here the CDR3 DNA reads TGTGCCAGCAGCCAACGGGAGATGGCCGGGGAGCTGTTTTTT. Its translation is CASSQREMAGELFF. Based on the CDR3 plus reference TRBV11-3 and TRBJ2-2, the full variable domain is EAGVVQSPRYKIIEKKQPVAFWCNPISGHNTLYWYLQNLGQGPELLIRYENEEAVDDSQLPKDRFSAERLKGVDSTLKIQPAELGDSAVYLCASSQREMAGELFFGEGSRLTVL.

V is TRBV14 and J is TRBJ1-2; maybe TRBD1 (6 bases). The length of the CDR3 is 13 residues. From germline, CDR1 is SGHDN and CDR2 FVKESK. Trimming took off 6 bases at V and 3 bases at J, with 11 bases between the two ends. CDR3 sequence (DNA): TGTGCCAGCAGTCTGACAGGCTACTATGGCTACACCTTC. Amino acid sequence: CASSLTGYYGYTF.

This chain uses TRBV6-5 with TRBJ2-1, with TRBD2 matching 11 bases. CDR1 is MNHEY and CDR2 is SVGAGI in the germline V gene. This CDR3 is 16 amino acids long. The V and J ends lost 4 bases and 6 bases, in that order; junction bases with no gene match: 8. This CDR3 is CASSSDLAGGINEQFF. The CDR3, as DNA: TGTGCCAGCAGTTCCGACTTAGCGGGAGGGATCAATGAGCAGTTCTTC.

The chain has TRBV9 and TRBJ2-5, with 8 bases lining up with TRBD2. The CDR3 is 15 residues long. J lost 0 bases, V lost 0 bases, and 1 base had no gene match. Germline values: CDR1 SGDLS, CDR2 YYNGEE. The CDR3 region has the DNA TGTGCCAGCAGCGTAGCGGGAGGGTACCAAGAGACCCAGTACTTC. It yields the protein CASSVAGGYQETQYF.

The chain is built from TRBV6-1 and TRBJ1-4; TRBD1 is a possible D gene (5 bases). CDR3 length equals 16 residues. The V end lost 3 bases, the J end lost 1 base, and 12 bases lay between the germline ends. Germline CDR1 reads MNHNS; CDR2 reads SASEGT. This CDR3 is CASSDPYQGTNEKLFF. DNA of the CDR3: TGTGCCAGCAGTGACCCCTATCAGGGAACTAATGAAAAACTGTTTTTT.

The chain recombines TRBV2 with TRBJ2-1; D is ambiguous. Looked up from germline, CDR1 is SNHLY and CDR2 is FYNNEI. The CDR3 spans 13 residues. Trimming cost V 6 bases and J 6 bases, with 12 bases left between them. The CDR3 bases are TGTGCCAGCAGCCCGGGCCGTCTCAATGAGCAGTTCTTC. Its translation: CASSPGRLNEQFF.